The 14 T cell receptor beta chains below all came from one sample that was sequenced in a study of cytomegalovirus exposure and HLA in healthy donors (dated by TCRdb to the late 2010s). The library was made by the immunoSEQ multiplex PCR assay. The multiplex PCR relied on a mix of 60 forward primers for TCR Vbeta segments and 13 reverse primers for TCR Jbeta segments. The source is immuneACCESS, and TCRdb retained only in-frame sequences with V and J called. Part of the clones is not carried over; for the studies checked, unresolved V genes explain less than half of this, and the remainder is unexplained. This sample has about 50,000 clones in its table, and roughly 80% of those were observed once. The ten biggest clones cover about 3% of the sample. Material: PBMCs. The receptors here all came from a woman aged 40 to 50 in good health and CMV-seropositive.

V is TRBV6-4 and J is TRBJ2-7, with 10 bases matching TRBD1. The CDR3 contains 15 residues. Germline CDR1 MRHNA, CDR2 SNTAGT. The J segment lost 3 bases and the V segment lost 3 bases, leaving 5 bases of the junction unmatched. CDR3 nucleotide sequence: TGTGCCAGCAGTGAGCAGGGACAGGGGAACTACGAGCAGTACTTC. This gives the protein CASSEQGQGNYEQYF.

V is TRBV5-6 and J is TRBJ2-5, with D possibly TRBD1 on 6 matching bases. Germline CDR1 reads SGHDT; CDR2 reads YYEEEE. The CDR3 covers 14 residues. Between the trimmed V and J ends, which lost 4 bases and 6 bases, there was a span of 16 bases. Here the CDR3 DNA reads TGTGCCAGCAGCACTACCAGGGGATCGAAGACCCAGTACTTC. Its translation is CASSTTRGSKTQYF.

This clone was seen just once. CDR3: CASSEGQGVGGYTF. In DNA, the CDR3 is TGTGCCAGCAGTGAGGGACAGGGGGTCGGAGGCTACACCTTC. This rearrangement joins TRBV2 to TRBJ1-2; 11 bases line up with TRBD1. Trimming at V came to 3 bases and at J to 8 bases, leaving 5 bases not matched to a gene. The CDR3 spans 14 residues. In germline, CDR1 is SNHLY, CDR2 FYNNEI.

The chain uses TRBV6-1 and TRBJ1-6; D may be TRBD1 (5 bases). The CDR3 covers 15 residues. V lost 3 bases and J lost 4, with 10 bases in between. Germline V gene lookup returns CDR1 MNHNS and CDR2 SASEGT. CDR3 amino acids: CASSDTQVYNSPLHF. CDR3 DNA sequence: TGTGCCAGCAGTGACACACAGGTTTATAATTCACCCCTCCACTTT.

There are a few counts of this clone. The chain recombines TRBV18 with TRBJ2-6; 9 bases agree with TRBD1. V trimming: 5 bases; J trimming: 1 base; junction bases outside the gene matches: 9. Germline V CDR1 and CDR2: KGHSH, LQKENI. This CDR3 is built from 18 residues. DNA of the CDR3: TGTGCCAGCTCATCAGGGACAGGGCTGGGATCTGGGGCCAACGTCCTGACTTTC. The encoded protein is CASSSGTGLGSGANVLTF.

The chain couples TRBV6-4 to TRBJ2-3; 8 bases line up with TRBD2. This CDR3 is built from 14 residues. Germline-derived CDR1 and CDR2 are MRHNA and SNTAGT. V dropped 6 bases and J dropped 6; count of bases not matched to a gene: 8. CDR3 region: CASSEGLEGDTQYF. CDR3 nucleotide sequence: TGTGCCAGCAGCGAGGGACTAGAGGGCGATACGCAGTATTTT.

The CDR3: CASSPHPAVDEAFF. DNA for the CDR3: TGTGCCAGCAGCCCCCATCCCGCGGTAGATGAAGCTTTCTTT. This chain joins TRBV7-3 and TRBJ1-1; D ambiguous. CDR1 is SGHTA, CDR2 FQGTGA, per germline. Trimming took 5 bases from V and 7 from J, leaving 17 bases between them. The CDR3 has 14 residues.

CDR3 sequence: CASSLVGGANTEAFF. The CDR3 coding sequence is TGTGCCAGCAGCTTAGTTGGGGGGGCGAACACTGAAGCTTTCTTT. This rearrangement joins TRBV11-2 to TRBJ1-1; TRBD1 is a possible D gene (6 bases). This CDR3 is built from 15 residues. CDR1 SGHAT and CDR2 FQNNGV come from the germline V gene. V was clipped by 1 base and J by 1 base, with 10 bases between them.

This chain joins TRBV20-1 and TRBJ1-2, with a weak D call TRBD1 (5 bases). CDR3 size: 11 residues. V was pared by 3 bases and J by 8 bases, with 10 bases between. Per the germline V gene, CDR1 is DFQATT and CDR2 is SNEGSKA (reference sequence). The CDR3 sequence: CSASVGLGYTF. The CDR3 coding sequence is TGCAGTGCTAGTGTGGGGCTGGGCTACACCTTC.

V usage is TRBV4-2 and J usage is TRBJ2-5; 11 bases align to TRBD2. The V gene end was trimmed by 2 bases and the J gene end by 4 bases; junction bases not matched to a gene: 6. Germline CDR1 LGHNA, CDR2 YNFKEQ. This CDR3 is 16 amino acids long. As DNA, the CDR3 is TGTGCCAGCAGCCAATCACTAGCGGGGGAGAGAGAGACCCAGTACTTC. Residues: CASSQSLAGERETQYF.

In its sample, this clone was seen once. The rearrangement uses TRBV7-6 and TRBJ1-1, with 9 bases matching TRBD1. CDR1 is SGHVS, CDR2 FNYEAQ, per germline. The trim removed 4 bases at V and 4 bases at J, leaving 7 bases unmatched. This CDR3 contains 15 residues. The CDR3 DNA follows: TGTGCCAGCAGCTATAACAGGGGGCCCGGCACTGAAGCTTTCTTT. Translating it yields CASSYNRGPGTEAFF.

The chain uses TRBV7-2 and TRBJ2-3; D might be TRBD2 (7 bases). Trimming took 8 bases from V and 2 from J, leaving 20 bases between them. The CDR3 loop spans 16 amino acids. Germline CDR1 is SGHTA and CDR2 is FQGNSA. CDR3 coding DNA: TGTGCCAGCTCAATTGGGCGGGGGCTATACACAGATACGCAGTATTTT. Protein product: CASSIGRGLYTDTQYF.

The chain links TRBV10-3 to TRBJ1-5, with TRBD1 as a possible D gene (5 bases). In germline, CDR1 is ENHRY, CDR2 SYGVKD. V was cut by 0 bases and J by 4 bases, with 10 bases left in between. The CDR3 runs 15 residues. The CDR3 reads CAISESRGRNQPQHF. CDR3 nucleotide sequence: TGTGCCATCAGTGAGTCACGGGGGAGGAATCAGCCCCAGCATTTT.

V gene TRBV4-1 combines with J gene TRBJ2-5; weak D call: TRBD1 (6 bases). Trimming took off 0 bases at V and 2 bases at J, with 13 bases between the two ends. This CDR3 region has 16 residues. Germline V gene sequence: CDR1 MGHRA, CDR2 YSYEKL. CDR3 sequence reads: CASSQETGSIQETQYF. The CDR3 region has the DNA TGCGCCAGCAGCCAAGAAACAGGGAGTATACAAGAGACCCAGTACTTC.